These T cell receptor beta chains were read from a single sample in a study of cytomegalovirus exposure and HLA in healthy donors. TCRdb's table, derived via immunoSEQ multiplex PCR, lists solely in-frame clones and lacks some. This table has 65,000 to 85,000 clones, about nine tenths appearing once. Specimen: PBMCs. These receptors came from a woman aged 25 to 39 in good health and CMV-seronegative. CDR3s include the opening cysteine and the closing phenylalanine or tryptophan.

v_call | cdr3_aa
TRBV9 | CASSEGDRGFSGNTIYF
TRBV5-1 | CASSLERGLSEQYF
TRBV6-5 | CASSYSARQLNEKLFF
TRBV7-8 | CASSLALGALAEAFF
TRBV9 | CASSPSGRGEQYF
TRBV13 | CASSLIDRGFRETQYF
TRBV2 | CASSEGLTNYGYTF
TRBV5-8 | CASSLLRGQRNSPLHF
TRBV6-6 | CASSYVDREQGYTF
TRBV6-5 | CASTTRGGSGNTIYF
TRBV7-8 | CASSPFIAGVGDTQYF
TRBV25-1 | CASSGGPTGSEQYF
TRBV7-2 | CASSIPGRGDEQFF
TRBV4-3 | CASSQERTGSGNTIYF
TRBV1 | CTSSHYLGLADTDTQYF
TRBV5-1 | CASSGPSGLALETQYF
TRBV15 | CATTLDPPQHF
TRBV5-1 | CASSLATGAGNTIYF
TRBV7-8 | CASSLGGQGNYEQYF
TRBV5-3 | CARSGGTGATSGISTDTQYF
TRBV7-9 | CSSSLENSGNTIYF
TRBV6-5 | CASRTLASSTDTQYF
TRBV6-6 | CASSSSGGGEQYF
TRBV19 | CASSGGGPSGETQYF
TRBV19 | CASSSPFSGSWENIQYF
TRBV7-2 | CASSLDFRGNEKLFF
TRBV6-5 | CASSSLDGEAFF
TRBV19 | CASSLATGGSTEAFF
TRBV19 | CASRQVAGDTQYF
TRBV4-1 | CASSQDQGINEKLFF
TRBV5-8 | CASSLYRGLKETQYF
TRBV5-6 | CASSLEGDRIDGKAFF
TRBV19 | CASSPRDRVSYEQYF
TRBV4-3 | CASSQEGGAYEQYF
TRBV6-1 | CASSMDRGDGEQYF
TRBV7-6 | CASSLSVNTEAFF
TRBV10-2 | CASSESGDTSARYEQYF
TRBV5-1 | CASSLRDRGPYGYTF
TRBV28 | CASSPGTSNSYEQYF
TRBV7-9 | CASSSRGEETQYF
TRBV7-9 | CASSRQGSYEQYF